These 16 T cell receptor beta chains came from one sample sequenced in a study of blood T cell repertoires in COVID-19. Some clones are missing from TCRdb's copy, which holds only in-frame ones; the method was immunoSEQ multiplex PCR. Here the sample spans 650,000 to 800,000 clones, around 89% being singletons. Sequencing was carried out using peripheral blood. These receptors originate from a woman between 18 and 29 years old with acute or convalescent COVID-19.

CDR3 sequence (DNA): TGTGCCAGCAGCACGGGACAGGAGAACACTGAAGCTTTCTTT. It specifies CASSTGQENTEAFF. V is TRBV9 and J is TRBJ1-1; TRBD1 matches 8 bases. Germline V gives CDR1 SGDLS, CDR2 YYNGEE. The V gene end was trimmed by 4 bases and the J gene end by 1 base; junction bases not matched to a gene: 3. The CDR3 sequence is 14 residues long.

The chain carries TRBV27 and TRBJ1-1; D is ambiguous. Germline assignment: CDR1 MNHEY and CDR2 SMNVEV (reference sequence). This CDR3 has 13 amino acids. The V end lost 3 bases, the J end lost 4 bases, and 9 bases lay between the germline ends. CDR3 residues: CASSFRGSTEAFF. DNA for the CDR3: TGTGCCAGCAGTTTTCGGGGTTCCACTGAAGCTTTCTTT.

The chain is built from TRBV4-1 and TRBJ2-3, with 7 bases that match TRBD2. The CDR3 sequence is 18 residues long. Per the germline V gene, CDR1 is MGHRA and CDR2 is YSYEKL. V lost 2 bases to trimming and J lost 0 bases; unmatched junction nucleotides: 11. Here the CDR3 DNA reads TGCGCCAGCAGCCAAAATATAGATGTAGCGGGTAGCACAGATACGCAGTATTTT. This gives the protein CASSQNIDVAGSTDTQYF.

The CDR3 region is CASSLGDRVGYQPQHF. The CDR3 DNA is TGTGCCAGCAGCTTAGGGGACAGGGTGGGTTACCAGCCCCAGCATTTT. The chain joins TRBV7-9 to TRBJ1-5; TRBD1 matches 9 bases. The V and J ends lost 1 base and 7 bases, in that order; junction bases with no gene match: 8. Germline lookup yields CDR1 SEHNR and CDR2 FQNEAQ (reference sequence). The CDR3 totals 16 residues.

This chain joins TRBV19 and TRBJ2-2; a possible D gene is TRBD2 (5 bases). The germline CDR1 and CDR2 sequences are LNHDA and SQIVND (reference sequence). CDR3 length: 15 amino acids. The germline V and J ends were trimmed by 8 bases and 6 bases, with 19 bases remaining between them. The CDR3 bases are TGTGCCAGTTTCGAACCTGTCCCGGGATCCGGGGAGCTGTTTTTT. This translates into CASFEPVPGSGELFF.

The chain links TRBV20-1 to TRBJ2-7; the D is unclear. Trimming removed 3 bases at V and 2 bases at J, with 11 bases between. Germline loops: CDR1 DFQATT, CDR2 SNEGSKA (reference sequence). The length of the CDR3 is 13 residues. CDR3 DNA sequence: TGCAGTGCTAGTCGTTACCTAACCTACGAGCAGTACTTC. This codes for CSASRYLTYEQYF.

This sequence joins TRBV5-1 and TRBJ1-6; 8 nucleotides agree with TRBD1. This CDR3 spans 14 amino acids. Germline CDR1 and CDR2: SGHRS and YFSETQ. V trimming: 7 bases; J trimming: 5 bases; junction bases outside the gene matches: 5. The CDR3 protein is CASRTGPNNSPLHF. In DNA form, the CDR3 reads TGCGCCAGCCGGACAGGGCCGAATAATTCACCCCTCCACTTT.

As concerns this clone: At one of its ends the junction is not consistent with the germline gene, which may arise from a read error. The genes are TRBV5-6 and TRBJ1-2; D possibly corresponds to TRBD1 (6 bases). The germline gives CDR1 SGHDT, CDR2 YYEEEE. There are 15 residues in the CDR3. The CDR3 loop is CASSLAGTPNHGYTF. DNA for the CDR3: TGTGCCAGCAGCTTGGCCGGGACACCTAACCATGGCTACACCTTC.

The CDR3 sequence: CASSVDRGDGELFF. In DNA, the CDR3 is TGTGCCAGCAGCGTAGACAGGGGTGACGGGGAGCTGTTTTTT. This chain links TRBV9 with TRBJ2-2, with 7 bases fitting TRBD1. Germline CDR1 reads SGDLS; CDR2 reads YYNGEE. The V and J ends lost 0 bases and 7 bases, in that order; junction bases with no gene match: 3. The length of the CDR3 is 14 residues. The full variable domain, rest sourced from reference TRBV9 and TRBJ2-2, is DSGVTQTPKHLITATGQRVTLRCSPRSGDLSVYWYQQSLDQGLQFLIQYYNGEERAKGNILERFSAQQFPDLHSELNLSSLELGDSALYFCASSVDRGDGELFFGEGSRLTVL.

The V call is TRBV6-5, the J call TRBJ2-2; 7 bases are shared with TRBD2. Germline assignment: CDR1 MNHEY and CDR2 SVGAGI. The ends lost 2 bases at V and 6 bases at J; junction bases unmatched: 3. There are 14 residues in the CDR3. The CDR3 loop reads CASSYRGLAGELFF. The DNA for the CDR3 is TGTGCCAGCAGTTACCGAGGACTAGCCGGGGAGCTGTTTTTT.

The sample holds a few counts of this clone. V is TRBV19 and J is TRBJ1-4; no definite D call. Germline-derived CDR1 and CDR2 are LNHDA and SQIVND (reference sequence). Trimming cost V 3 bases and J 8 bases, with 13 bases left between them. CDR3 length: 14 residues. CDR3 protein: CASSIGGQGEKLFF. CDR3 in DNA: TGTGCCAGTAGTATTGGAGGGCAAGGGGAAAAACTGTTTTTT.

This sequence joins TRBV6-5 and TRBJ1-1; D is undetermined. The CDR3 contains 14 residues. V was cut by 7 bases and J by 0 bases, with 12 bases left in between. CDR1 is MNHEY, CDR2 SVGAGI, per germline. For the CDR3, the DNA is TGTGCCAGCAAATTGGAGGAAATGAACACTGAAGCTTTCTTT. Translating it yields CASKLEEMNTEAFF.

This clone was observed a handful of times. The chain recombines TRBV5-6 with TRBJ1-2; D remains ambiguous. V gave up 2 bases and J gave up 5 bases, with 10 bases separating them. CDR3 length: 13 amino acids. CDR1 SGHDT and CDR2 YYEEEE come from the germline V gene. The CDR3, as DNA: TGTGCCAGCAGCTTTGACCAGGCTTATGGCTACACCTTC. This codes for CASSFDQAYGYTF.

The V call is TRBV9, the J call TRBJ2-7; D may be TRBD2 (5 bases). The CDR3 is 13 amino acids. V was pared by 0 bases and J by 3 bases, with 7 bases between. The germline gives CDR1 SGDLS, CDR2 YYNGEE. CDR3 protein: CASSVETSYEQYF. The DNA for the CDR3 is TGTGCCAGCAGCGTAGAAACTAGCTACGAGCAGTACTTC.

The genes are TRBV7-9 and TRBJ1-1, with D possibly matching TRBD1 (5 bases). V was trimmed by 0 bases and J by 4 bases, leaving 12 bases between them. CDR3 length equals 15 residues. Germline V gives CDR1 SEHNR, CDR2 FQNEAQ (reference sequence). The CDR3 region has the DNA TGTGCCAGCAGCTTAGCGCGCCTAAGGGGCACTGAAGCTTTCTTT. Translation: CASSLARLRGTEAFF.

The CDR3 sequence: CASSFRGRGGPGKDTQYF. DNA for the CDR3: TGTGCCAGCAGTTTCCGAGGACGGGGGGGGCCAGGAAAAGATACGCAGTATTTT. The V gene is TRBV27, the J gene TRBJ2-3, with 8 bases lining up with TRBD2. This CDR3 region has 18 residues. V lost 3 bases and J lost 5; bases outside the gene matches: 16. CDR1 is MNHEY, CDR2 SMNVEV, per germline (reference sequence).